These 11 T cell receptor beta chains were sequenced from one sample in a study of Tregs in tolerant kidney transplant recipients (dated by TCRdb to the late 2010s). Library generation was performed with the immunoSEQ multiplex PCR assay. The source is immuneACCESS, and TCRdb retained only in-frame sequences with V and J called. Part of the clones is not carried over; for the studies checked, unresolved V genes explain less than half of this, and the remainder is unexplained. This specimen's table enumerates about 15,000 clones. Together, the top ten hold about 4% of the sample. The transplants used related donors along with nonmyeloablative bone marrow transplantation, and in the human trials mixed chimerism was transient. The sequenced sample was CD4+ T cells from blood (PBMCs), obtained 12 months after the transplant. The receptors derive from a human patient who received a combined kidney and bone marrow transplant. Following a transplant, a fraction of the T cells may be traceable to the graft donor.

Comment on this clone: Read coverage stops 3 residues before the CDR3 terminus; the germline J gene supplies the remainder. The chain is built from TRBV2 and TRBJ2-2, with a weak D call TRBD2 (5 bases). V was trimmed by 7 bases and J by 5 bases, leaving 14 bases between them. Germline V gives CDR1 SNHLY, CDR2 FYNNEI. The CDR3 has 14 amino acids. CDR3 DNA, as far as it was read: TGTGCCAGCACCGCAAGGACTTATACCGGGGAG. Its translation: CASTARTYTGE. The whole CDR3 reads CASTARTYTGELFF.

In the case of this clone: The read gets to within 3 residues of the CDR3 end, and the germline J gene fills in the rest. The gene calls are TRBV2 and TRBJ2-7; 9 bases map to TRBD1. This CDR3 region has 14 residues. The V segment lost 7 bases and the J segment 1 base; nucleotides outside the gene matches: 5. The germline gives CDR1 SNHLY, CDR2 FYNNEI. The CDR3: CASTRDRVSYEQYF. The CDR3 bases that were read are TGTGCCAGCACCCGGGACAGGGTATCCTACGAG.

Comments on this clone: The read is 3 residues too short to cover the CDR3 end, so that end is filled in from the germline J gene. The chain couples TRBV19 to TRBJ2-5, with D perhaps TRBD1 (6 bases). The germline CDR1 and CDR2 sequences are LNHDA and SQIVND (reference sequence). This CDR3 has 13 residues. With 6 bases removed from V and 0 bases from J, the gap between germline ends came to 8 bases. CDR3 bases read: TGTGCCAGTAGCCCAGGGGACCAAGAGACC. This codes for CASSPGDQET. The full CDR3 is CASSPGDQETQYF.

Turning to this clone: The CDR3 end falls 3 residues outside the read, so it is completed with the germline J gene. J is TRBJ2-1 and V is TRBV20-1, with 14 bases matching TRBD2. The CDR3 spans 14 residues. The V segment lost 3 bases and the J segment 9 bases; nucleotides outside the gene matches: 4. Looked up from germline, CDR1 is DFQATT and CDR2 is SNEGSKA (reference sequence). CDR3: CSASSGLAGVEQFF. The CDR3 DNA, read in part, is TGCAGTGCTAGCTCGGGACTAGCGGGAGTTGAG.

As to this clone: The read is 3 residues too short to cover the CDR3 end, so that end is filled in from the germline J gene. The chain uses TRBV30 and TRBJ1-5; D possibly corresponds to TRBD1 (5 bases). CDR1 and CDR2 from the germline V gene are GTSNPN and SVGIG (reference sequence). V lost 2 bases to trimming and J lost 1 base, with 12 bases between them. This CDR3 spans 15 amino acids. CDR3 amino acids: CAWSRSGLSNQPQHF. The CDR3 DNA, read in part, is TGTGCCTGGAGTCGGTCAGGGCTCAGCAATCAGCCC.

Note on this clone: The CDR3 end is not reached by the read, which stops 3 residues before it; the germline J gene fills it in. This chain connects TRBV5-4 to TRBJ2-7, with TRBD2 identical over 9 bases. J lost 0 bases, V lost 4 bases, and 5 bases had no gene match. There are 15 residues in the CDR3. Per germline, CDR1 SGHNT and CDR2 YYREEE (reference sequence). The CDR3 loop reads CASSLPSGNSYEQYF. CDR3 DNA (partial): TGTGCCAGCAGCCTTCCTAGCGGGAACTCCTACGAG.

Of note for this clone: The read finishes 3 residues shy of the CDR3 end, and the germline J gene is used to complete it. The chain uses TRBV6-2 or TRBV6-3 and TRBJ2-7, with a possible D match to TRBD1 (6 bases). Trimming stripped 4 bases from V and 0 bases from J, with 19 bases between. Germline loops: CDR1 MNHEY, CDR2 SVGEGT. This CDR3 spans 17 amino acids. The CDR3 sequence is CASSWLLDGDNSYEQYF. The DNA read from the CDR3 is TGTGCCAGCAGTTGGTTACTAGATGGGGACAACTCCTACGAG.

As for this clone: With the read ending 3 residues before the CDR3 end, the germline J gene is used to fill in that end. V gene TRBV29-1 combines with J gene TRBJ2-7, with 7 bases matching TRBD2. The CDR3 runs 13 residues. The germline V gene encodes CDR1 SQVTM and CDR2 ANQGSEA. J gave up 3 bases and V 3 bases, and 5 bases lay outside the gene matches. The CDR3 bases that were read are TGCAGCGTTGACCCGGGCGGGAGCTACGAG. It codes for CSVDPGGSYE. The full CDR3 is CSVDPGGSYEQYF.

On this clone: The CDR3 end falls 3 residues outside the read, so it is completed with the germline J gene. The chain combines TRBV30 with TRBJ2-6; no clear D gene. The ends were cut back, 0 bases at V and 4 bases at J, with 4 bases in the middle. Germline CDR1 is GTSNPN and CDR2 is SVGIG (reference sequence). The CDR3 totals 13 residues. CDR3 bases read: TGTGCCTGGAGTGTAACAGGGGCCAACGTC. It yields the protein CAWSVTGANV. The whole CDR3 sequence reads CAWSVTGANVLTF.

In regard to this clone: Read coverage stops 3 residues before the CDR3 terminus; the germline J gene supplies the remainder. This chain connects TRBV10-3 to TRBJ2-1; D not certain. Per the germline V gene, CDR1 is ENHRY and CDR2 is SYGVKD. CDR3 size: 14 residues. The V end was cut by 8 bases, the J end by 4 bases, with 15 bases between. The part of the CDR3 DNA that was read is TGTGCCATCCAGTGGTCAGATTTGTACAATGAG. Translating gives CAIQWSDLYNE. In full, the CDR3 is CAIQWSDLYNEQFF.

Concerning this clone itself: The read terminates 3 residues before the CDR3 end, so the remaining end is supplied by the germline J gene. This chain connects TRBV19 to TRBJ1-1; TRBD1 agrees at 11 bases. The CDR3 covers 15 residues. The V gene's germline CDR1 is LNHDA and CDR2 SQIVND (reference sequence). V was clipped by 10 bases and J by 4 bases; unmatched bases: 11. The part of the CDR3 DNA that was read is TGTGCCACCCGCGACGAGGGGACAGGGGGCACTGAA. The encoded protein is CATRDEGTGGTE. The entire CDR3 sequence reads CATRDEGTGGTEAFF.